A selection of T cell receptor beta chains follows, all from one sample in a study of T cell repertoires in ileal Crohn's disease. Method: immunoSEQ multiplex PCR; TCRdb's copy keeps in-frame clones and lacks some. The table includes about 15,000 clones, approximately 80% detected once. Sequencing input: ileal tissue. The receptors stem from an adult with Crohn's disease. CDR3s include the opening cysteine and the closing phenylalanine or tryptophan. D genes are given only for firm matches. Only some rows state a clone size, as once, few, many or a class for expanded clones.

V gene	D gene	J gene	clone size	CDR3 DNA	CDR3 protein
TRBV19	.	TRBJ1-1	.	TGTGCCAGTAGTGAGCAGAAGAACACTGAAGCTTTCTTT	CASSEQKNTEAFF
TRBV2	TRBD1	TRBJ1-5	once	TGTGCCAGCAGTGGCTCGGACAGGGGCAATCAGCCCCAGCATTTT	CASSGSDRGNQPQHF
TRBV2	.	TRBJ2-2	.	TGTGCCAGTGAGATAGGGCCACCGAACACCGGGGAGCTGTTTTTT	CASEIGPPNTGELFF
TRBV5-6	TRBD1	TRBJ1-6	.	TGTGCCAGCAGCATGGGACAGGGAATTAATTCACCCCTCCACTTT	CASSMGQGINSPLHF
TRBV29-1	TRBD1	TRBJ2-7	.	TGCAGCGTTGAAGGGGGGACAGGGGGCTACGAGCAGTACTTC	CSVEGGTGGYEQYF
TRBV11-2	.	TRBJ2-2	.	TGTGCCAGCACCCAGGCCGGGGAGCTGTTTTTT	CASTQAGELFF
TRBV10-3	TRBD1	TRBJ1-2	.	TGTGCCATCAGTGAGTCGGGGACAGGGGTCTATGGCTACACCTTC	CAISESGTGVYGYTF
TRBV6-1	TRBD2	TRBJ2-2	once	TGTGCCAGCAAGCTAGCGGGGGGGGACACCGGGGAGCTGTTTTTT	CASKLAGGDTGELFF
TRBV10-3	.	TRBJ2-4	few	TGTGCCATCAGTGAGTCGTCGGGCGGCACATCTCAAAACATTCAGTACTTC	CAISESSGGTSQNIQYF
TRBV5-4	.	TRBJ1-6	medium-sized	TGTGCCAGCAGCTTAGCCACCAGTAATTCACCCCTCCACTTT	CASSLATSNSPLHF
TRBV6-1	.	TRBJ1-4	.	TGTGCCAGCAGTGAATATGGGGCCACTAATGAAAAACTGTTTTTT	CASSEYGATNEKLFF
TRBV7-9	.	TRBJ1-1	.	TGTGCCAGCAGCTTAGGACACGTAAACACTGAAGCTTTCTTT	CASSLGHVNTEAFF
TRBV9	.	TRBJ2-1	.	TGTGCCAGCAGCGCCCCCGGGTCCCTTAAGGGAGATGAGCAGTTCTTC	CASSAPGSLKGDEQFF
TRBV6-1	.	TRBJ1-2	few	TGTGCCAGCAGTTCCCACGGGGCTGGCTTCGGCTACACCTTC	CASSSHGAGFGYTF